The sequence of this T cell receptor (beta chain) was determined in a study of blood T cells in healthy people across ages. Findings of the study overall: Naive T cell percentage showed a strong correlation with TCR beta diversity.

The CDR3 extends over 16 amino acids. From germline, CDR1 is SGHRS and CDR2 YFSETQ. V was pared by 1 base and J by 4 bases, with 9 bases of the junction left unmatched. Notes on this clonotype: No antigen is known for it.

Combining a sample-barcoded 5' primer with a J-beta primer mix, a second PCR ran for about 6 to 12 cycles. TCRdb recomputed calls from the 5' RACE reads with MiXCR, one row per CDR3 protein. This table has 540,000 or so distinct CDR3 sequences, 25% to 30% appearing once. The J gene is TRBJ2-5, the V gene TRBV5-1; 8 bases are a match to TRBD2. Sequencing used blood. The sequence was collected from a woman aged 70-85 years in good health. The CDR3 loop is CASSLITAGAGETQYF. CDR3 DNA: TGCGCCAGCAGCTTGATTACAGCGGGAGCGGGAGAGACCCAGTACTTC.